This T cell receptor beta chain originates from a study of T cell responses to AZD1222 COVID-19 vaccine. General study findings and limits: The donor cohort was predominantly white British with a female majority, and clonal diversity may have been underestimated. Receipt of two AZD1222 doses was followed by a rise in Spike-specific TCR breadth and depth. CD4 TCRs covered the whole spike, strongest at regions 160-218 and 743-854.

The germline V and J ends were trimmed by 1 base and 5 bases, with 11 bases remaining between them. The CDR3 totals 14 residues. The germline CDR1 and CDR2 sequences are LGHDT and YNNKEL (reference sequence). Sequenced by immunoSEQ multiplex PCR; TCRdb stores in-frame clones only, minus some. The profile covers around 120,000 clones, with approximately 85% appearing a single time and roughly 3.8% taken by the ten largest. Comment on this clone: Its specificity is unknown.

Source: peripheral blood, taken on day 0 of MenACWY control vaccination. The origin of this receptor is an adult in good health. This chain uses TRBV3-1 (or the pseudogene TRBV3-2) with TRBJ1-1, with a tentative D call TRBD1 (5 bases). CDR3 DNA: TGTGCCAGCAGCCAAGCGAGGGGCTTAACTGAAGCTTTCTTT. The encoded protein is CASSQARGLTEAFF.